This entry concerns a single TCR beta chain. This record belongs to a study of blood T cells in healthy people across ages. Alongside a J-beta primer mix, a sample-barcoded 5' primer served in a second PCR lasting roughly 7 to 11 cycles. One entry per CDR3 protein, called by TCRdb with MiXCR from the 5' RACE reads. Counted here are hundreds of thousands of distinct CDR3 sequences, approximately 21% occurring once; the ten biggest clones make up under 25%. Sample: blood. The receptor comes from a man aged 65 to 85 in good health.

The CDR3 DNA reads TGTGCCAGCAGCGCAGAGGTGGGAACGAATGAGCAGTTCTTC. It codes for CASSAEVGTNEQFF. The V call is TRBV9, the J call TRBJ2-1; D is unclear. Germline V gene lookup returns CDR1 SGDLS and CDR2 YYNGEE. The CDR3 is 14 residues long. Deletions cut 3 bases from V and 7 bases from J, with 14 bases between. Complete variable domain (other parts from reference TRBV9 and TRBJ2-1): DSGVTQTPKHLITATGQRVTLRCSPRSGDLSVYWYQQSLDQGLQFLIQYYNGEERAKGNILERFSAQQFPDLHSELNLSSLELGDSALYFCASSAEVGTNEQFFGPGTRLTVL.